A single sample is the source of the 5 T cell receptor beta chains below, sequenced in a study of T cells in localized non-small cell lung cancer. Profiled with immunoSEQ multiplex PCR; TCRdb holds only in-frame clones, not every one. This sample has about 55,000 clones, with approximately 88% found just once. Sequencing used peripheral blood mononuclear cells, obtained before any cancer treatment. These receptors all come from a man aged 35-75 years with stage III lung adenocarcinoma.

This clone was seen a handful of times. The J gene is TRBJ2-3, the V gene TRBV7-2; D not certain. Trimming cost V 0 bases and J 0 bases, with 4 bases left between them. Germline values: CDR1 SGHTA, CDR2 FQGNSA. The CDR3 totals 14 residues. The CDR3 reads CASSLAASTDTQYF. CDR3 nucleotides: TGTGCCAGCAGCTTAGCGGCCAGCACAGATACGCAGTATTTT.

The chain joins TRBV5-4 to TRBJ2-3; 10 bases are shared with TRBD2. The junction had 12 bases not matched to a gene; V was cut back by 2 bases and J by 6 bases. Per the germline V gene, CDR1 is SGHNT and CDR2 is YYREEE (reference sequence). CDR3 length: 17 residues. For the CDR3, the DNA is TGTGCCAGCAGCTTTAGTCTAGCGGGAGTGGGGTTGGATACGCAGTATTTT. Translating it yields CASSFSLAGVGLDTQYF.

The CDR3 DNA follows: TGTGCCAGCAGCTTAACGCTGACTACGGGTGAGCAGTTCTTC. Amino acids: CASSLTLTTGEQFF. The chain couples TRBV7-2 to TRBJ2-1; D is perhaps TRBD2 (5 bases). V lost 2 bases, J lost 9 bases, and 14 bases lay in between. This CDR3 comprises 14 residues. CDR1 SGHTA and CDR2 FQGNSA come from the germline V gene.

The genes are TRBV7-8 and TRBJ1-5; possibly TRBD1 for D (6 bases). Germline CDR1 SGHVS, CDR2 FQNEAQ. V gave up 4 bases and J gave up 4 bases, with 14 bases separating them. The CDR3 sequence is 15 residues long. CDR3 in amino acids: CASSSIGGPNQPQHF. In DNA form, the CDR3 reads TGTGCCAGCAGCTCAATCGGGGGGCCTAATCAGCCCCAGCATTTT.

This clone was picked up a small number of times. The gene calls are TRBV5-1 and TRBJ2-7, with a possible D match to TRBD1 (6 bases). Trimming shortened V by 3 bases and J by 7 bases, and 17 bases separated the two germline ends. Germline lookup yields CDR1 SGHRS and CDR2 YFSETQ. The CDR3 covers 14 residues. The CDR3 here is CASSYNQDDREQYF. The DNA for the CDR3 is TGCGCCAGCAGCTATAACCAAGACGACAGGGAGCAGTACTTC.